The T cell receptor (beta chain) under discussion was sequenced for a study of OX40 agonist ivuxolimab in advanced cancers. As for the study in general: Patients were treated with ivuxolimab, an agonistic anti-OX40 (CD134) antibody.

Assay: immunoSEQ multiplex PCR; the TCRdb copy retains only in-frame clones and omits some. This table has around 50,000 clones, just over 90% appearing once. The CDR3 loop spans 19 amino acids. Germline assignment: CDR1 LNHDA and CDR2 SQIVND (reference sequence). Unmatched junction bases numbered 24, after V lost 7 bases and J lost 6 bases. The rearrangement uses TRBV19 and TRBJ1-1, with 9 bases that match TRBD1. The TCR sequence derives from an adult with an advanced solid tumor such as melanoma, head and neck, liver or kidney cancer. Sample: CD4+ or CD8+ T cells sorted from blood, taken in a trial of the OX40 agonist ivuxolimab. This CDR3 reads CASKGNTGTGTPLGAEAFF. For the CDR3, the DNA is TGTGCCAGTAAAGGAAATACTGGGACAGGGACCCCCCTTGGAGCTGAAGCTTTCTTT. The full variable domain, its missing parts supplied by reference TRBV19 and TRBJ1-1, is DGGITQSPKYLFRKEGQNVTLSCEQNLNHDAMYWYRQDPGQGLRLIYYSQIVNDFQKGDIAEGYSVSREKKESFPLTVTSAQKNPTAFYLCASKGNTGTGTPLGAEAFFGQGTRLTVV.